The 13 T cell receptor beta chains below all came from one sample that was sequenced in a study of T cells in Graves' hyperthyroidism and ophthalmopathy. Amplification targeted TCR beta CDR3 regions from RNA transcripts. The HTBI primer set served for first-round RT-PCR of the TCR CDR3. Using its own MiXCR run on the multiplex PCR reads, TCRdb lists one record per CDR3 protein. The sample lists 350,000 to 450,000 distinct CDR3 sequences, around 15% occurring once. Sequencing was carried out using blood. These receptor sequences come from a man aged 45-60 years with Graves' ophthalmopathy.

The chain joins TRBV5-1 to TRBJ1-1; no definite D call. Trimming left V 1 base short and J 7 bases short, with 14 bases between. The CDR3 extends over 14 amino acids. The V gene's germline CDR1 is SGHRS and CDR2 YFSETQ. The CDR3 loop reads CASSLSADRGEAFF. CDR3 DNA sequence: TGCGCCAGCAGCTTGTCGGCGGATCGGGGTGAAGCTTTCTTT. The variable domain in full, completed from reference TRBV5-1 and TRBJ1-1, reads KAGVTQTPRYLIKTRGQQVTLSCSPISGHRSVSWYQQTPGQGLQFLFEYFSETQRNKGNFPGRFSGRQFSNSRSEMNVSTLELGDSALYLCASSLSADRGEAFFGQGTRLTVV.

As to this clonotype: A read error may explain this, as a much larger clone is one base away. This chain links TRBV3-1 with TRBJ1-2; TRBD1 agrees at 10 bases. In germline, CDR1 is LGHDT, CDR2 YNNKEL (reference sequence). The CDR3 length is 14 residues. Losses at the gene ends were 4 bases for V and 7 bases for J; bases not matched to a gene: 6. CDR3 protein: CASSRGDRGSGYTF. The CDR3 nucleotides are TGTGCCAGCAGCCGGGGGGACAGGGGTAGTGGCTACACCTTC.

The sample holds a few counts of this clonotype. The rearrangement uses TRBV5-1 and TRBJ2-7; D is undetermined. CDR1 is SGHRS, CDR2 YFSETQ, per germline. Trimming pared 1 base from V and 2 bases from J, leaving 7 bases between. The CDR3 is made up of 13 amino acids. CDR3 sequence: CASSLQITYEQYF. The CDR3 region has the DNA TGCGCCAGCAGCTTGCAAATAACCTACGAGCAGTACTTC.

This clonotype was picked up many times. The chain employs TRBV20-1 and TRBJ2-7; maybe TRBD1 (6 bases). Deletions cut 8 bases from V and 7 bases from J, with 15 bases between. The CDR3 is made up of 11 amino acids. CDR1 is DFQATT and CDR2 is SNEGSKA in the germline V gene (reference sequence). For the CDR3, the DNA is TGCAGTACCACACAGGGTTTGGAGCAGTACTTC. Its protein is CSTTQGLEQYF.

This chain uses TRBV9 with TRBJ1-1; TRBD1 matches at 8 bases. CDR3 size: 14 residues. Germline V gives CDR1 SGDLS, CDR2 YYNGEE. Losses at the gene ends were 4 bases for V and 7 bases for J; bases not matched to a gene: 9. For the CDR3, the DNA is TGTGCCAGCAGCCTCCAAGGACAGGGCGTTGAAGCTTTCTTT. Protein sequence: CASSLQGQGVEAFF. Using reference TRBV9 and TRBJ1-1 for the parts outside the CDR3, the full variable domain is DSGVTQTPKHLITATGQRVTLRCSPRSGDLSVYWYQQSLDQGLQFLIQYYNGEERAKGNILERFSAQQFPDLHSELNLSSLELGDSALYFCASSLQGQGVEAFFGQGTRLTVV.

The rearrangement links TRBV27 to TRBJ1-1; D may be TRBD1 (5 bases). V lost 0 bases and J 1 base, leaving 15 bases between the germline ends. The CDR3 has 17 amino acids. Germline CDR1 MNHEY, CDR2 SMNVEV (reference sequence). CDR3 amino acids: CASSLSRVSSGNTEAFF. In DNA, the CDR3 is TGTGCCAGCAGTTTATCCAGGGTCAGCTCCGGGAACACTGAAGCTTTCTTT.

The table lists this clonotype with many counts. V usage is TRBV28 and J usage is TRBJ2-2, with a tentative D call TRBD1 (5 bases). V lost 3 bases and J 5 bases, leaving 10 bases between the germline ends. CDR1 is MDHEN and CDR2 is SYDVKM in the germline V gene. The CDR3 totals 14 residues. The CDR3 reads CASSLLAGTGELFF. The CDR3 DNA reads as TGTGCCAGCAGTTTGTTGGCAGGGACCGGGGAGCTGTTTTTT.

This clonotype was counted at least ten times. This CDR3 is CSAKRPGLAVNEQFF. As DNA, the CDR3 is TGCAGTGCTAAACGTCCGGGACTAGCGGTAAATGAGCAGTTCTTC. The chain employs TRBV20-1 and TRBJ2-1; 11 nucleotides agree with TRBD2. The germline CDR1 and CDR2 sequences are DFQATT and SNEGSKA (reference sequence). The ends lost 4 bases at V and 7 bases at J; junction bases unmatched: 9. The CDR3 covers 15 residues.

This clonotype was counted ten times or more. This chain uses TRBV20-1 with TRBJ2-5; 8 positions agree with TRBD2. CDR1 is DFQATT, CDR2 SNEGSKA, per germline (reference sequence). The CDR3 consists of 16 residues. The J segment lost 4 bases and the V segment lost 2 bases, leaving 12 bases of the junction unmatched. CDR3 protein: CSARRTSGVGGETQYF. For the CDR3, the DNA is TGCAGTGCTAGACGCACTAGCGGAGTGGGGGGAGAGACCCAGTACTTC.

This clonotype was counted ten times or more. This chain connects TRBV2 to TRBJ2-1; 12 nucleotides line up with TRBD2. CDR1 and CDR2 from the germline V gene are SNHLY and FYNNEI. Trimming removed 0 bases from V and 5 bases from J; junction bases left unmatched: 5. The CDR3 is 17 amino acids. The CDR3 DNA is TGTGCCAGCAGTGAAGCGCGGGCTAGCGGGAGGGACAATGAGCAGTTCTTC. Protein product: CASSEARASGRDNEQFF.

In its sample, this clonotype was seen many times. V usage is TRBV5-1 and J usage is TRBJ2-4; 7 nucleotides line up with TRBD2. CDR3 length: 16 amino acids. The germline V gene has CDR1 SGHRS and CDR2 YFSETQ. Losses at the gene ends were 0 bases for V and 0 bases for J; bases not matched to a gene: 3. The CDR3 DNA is TGCGCCAGCAGCTTGGACAGCGGGGTAGCCAAAAACATTCAGTACTTC. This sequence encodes CASSLDSGVAKNIQYF.

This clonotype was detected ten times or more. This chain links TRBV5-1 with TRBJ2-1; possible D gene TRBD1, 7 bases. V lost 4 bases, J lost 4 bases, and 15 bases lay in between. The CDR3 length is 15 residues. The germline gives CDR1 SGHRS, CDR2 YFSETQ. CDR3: CASSAPGGYYNEQFF. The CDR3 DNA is TGCGCCAGCAGCGCTCCAGGGGGGTATTACAATGAGCAGTTCTTC.

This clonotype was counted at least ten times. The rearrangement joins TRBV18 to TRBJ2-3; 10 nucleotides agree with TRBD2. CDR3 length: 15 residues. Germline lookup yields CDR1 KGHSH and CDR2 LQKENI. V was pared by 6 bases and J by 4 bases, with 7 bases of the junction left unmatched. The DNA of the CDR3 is TGTGCCAGCTCTCAAACTAGCGGGACTGCAGATACGCAGTATTTT. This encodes CASSQTSGTADTQYF.